One sample yielded the 21 T cell receptor beta chains listed below, sequenced in a study of blood T cell repertoires in COVID-19. Produced via immunoSEQ multiplex PCR; TCRdb's table is partial and in-frame only. The sample yields some 130,000 clones, 88% seen once. The source material was peripheral blood. These receptors were collected from a man in his 70s with active COVID-19.

The rearrangement links TRBV30 to TRBJ2-7; D is perhaps TRBD2 (6 bases). Deletions cut 4 bases from V and 0 bases from J, with 10 bases between. Germline CDR1 and CDR2: GTSNPN and SVGIG (reference sequence). CDR3 size: 13 residues. This CDR3 is CAWIASDSYEQYF. As DNA, the CDR3 is TGTGCCTGGATCGCTAGCGACTCCTACGAGCAGTACTTC.

The V call is TRBV28, the J call TRBJ1-1; tentative D call: TRBD1 (5 bases). V lost 7 bases to trimming and J lost 3 bases, with 15 bases between them. The germline V gene has CDR1 MDHEN and CDR2 SYDVKM. This CDR3 comprises 14 residues. CDR3 sequence: CASTLGVGYTEAFF. The CDR3 bases are TGTGCCAGCACCCTAGGGGTCGGGTACACTGAAGCTTTCTTT.

The rearrangement uses TRBV18 and TRBJ2-5; D is unresolved. Per the germline V gene, CDR1 is KGHSH and CDR2 is LQKENI. Trimming shortened V by 3 bases and J by 5 bases, and 10 bases separated the two germline ends. CDR3 length: 13 amino acids. The chain's CDR3 is CASSPLLEETQYF. Here the CDR3 DNA reads TGTGCCAGCTCACCGCTTTTGGAGGAGACCCAGTACTTC.

This chain uses TRBV13 with TRBJ2-7; TRBD1 aligns across 9 bases. Germline V gives CDR1 PRHDT, CDR2 FYEKMQ (reference sequence). After removal of 1 base from V and 1 base from J, the junction contained 2 bases not matched to a gene. CDR3 length: 15 residues. As DNA, the CDR3 is TGTGCCAGCAGCTTAGAGGGACAGGGTTCCTACGAGCAGTACTTC. Translation gives CASSLEGQGSYEQYF. The whole variable domain, remainder taken from reference TRBV13 and TRBJ2-7, is AAGVIQSPRHLIKEKRETATLKCYPIPRHDTVYWYQQGPGQDPQFLISFYEKMQSDKGSIPDRFSAQQFSDYHSELNMSSLELGDSALYFCASSLEGQGSYEQYFGPGTRLTVT.

The chain couples TRBV30 to TRBJ1-3; TRBD1 might be the D (6 bases). V lost 3 bases, J lost 4 bases, and 16 bases lay in between. This CDR3 comprises 15 residues. Looked up from germline, CDR1 is GTSNPN and CDR2 is SVGIG (reference sequence). The CDR3 loop reads CAWSFDRPRGNTIYF. The CDR3 DNA reads TGTGCCTGGAGCTTCGACAGGCCCCGAGGAAACACCATATATTTT.

This chain joins TRBV12-3 or TRBV12-4 and TRBJ2-2; D gene unclear. V was clipped by 3 bases and J by 8 bases, with 4 bases between them. The CDR3 runs 11 residues. In DNA form, the CDR3 reads TGTGCCAGCAGTTTCAGAGGGGAGCTGTTTTTT. Translating it yields CASSFRGELFF.

V usage is TRBV6-5 and J usage is TRBJ1-3; D is undetermined. The CDR3 covers 13 residues. Germline CDR1 MNHEY, CDR2 SVGAGI. Trimming took 7 bases from V and 2 from J, leaving 9 bases between them. CDR3 amino acids: CASNGVAGNTIYF. The CDR3 bases are TGTGCCAGCAACGGGGTCGCTGGAAACACCATATATTTT.

The table lists this clone with a few counts. The rearrangement joins TRBV7-9 to TRBJ2-7; 11 bases are shared with TRBD2. Trimming at V came to 5 bases and at J to 1 base, leaving 10 bases not matched to a gene. CDR1 is SEHNR, CDR2 FQNEAQ, per germline (reference sequence). The CDR3 is made up of 17 amino acids. The CDR3 DNA sequence: TGTGCCAGCAGCCCTAGAGGGACTAGCGGTCTATCCTACGAGCAGTACTTC. It specifies CASSPRGTSGLSYEQYF.

Written as DNA, the CDR3 is TGTGCCAGCAGGGATGGACAGGGGAACACTGAAGCTTTCTTT. This encodes CASRDGQGNTEAFF. The chain carries TRBV2 and TRBJ1-1, with 8 bases that match TRBD1. This CDR3 is built from 14 residues. The germline gives CDR1 SNHLY, CDR2 FYNNEI. The junction had 4 bases not matched to a gene; V was cut back by 6 bases and J by 1 base. The whole variable domain, remainder taken from reference TRBV2 and TRBJ1-1, is EPEVTQTPSHQVTQMGQEVILRCVPISNHLYFYWYRQILGQKVEFLVSFYNNEISEKSEIFDDQFSVERPDGSNFTLKIRSTKLEDSAMYFCASRDGQGNTEAFFGQGTRLTVV.

The rearrangement uses TRBV10-3 and TRBJ2-3; 8 positions agree with TRBD1. The CDR3 extends over 15 amino acids. The ends lost 6 bases at V and 1 base at J; junction bases unmatched: 6. Germline lookup yields CDR1 ENHRY and CDR2 SYGVKD. The CDR3 sequence is CAISGGQGRTDTQYF. CDR3 in DNA: TGTGCCATCAGCGGAGGACAGGGCCGCACAGATACGCAGTATTTT.

This chain uses TRBV12-5 with TRBJ2-1; D is perhaps TRBD2 (5 bases). V was trimmed by 0 bases and J by 0 bases, leaving 6 bases between them. The CDR3 is made up of 15 amino acids. Germline assignment: CDR1 LGHNT and CDR2 FRNRAP. The DNA for the CDR3 is TGTGCTAGTGGTTTGGTAGGGAGCTCCTACAATGAGCAGTTCTTC. Translation: CASGLVGSSYNEQFF.

The sample holds one count of this clone. The gene calls are TRBV3-1 (or the pseudogene TRBV3-2) and TRBJ2-4; the D gene is possibly TRBD1 (6 bases). Germline V lookup: CDR1 LGHDT, CDR2 YNNKEL (reference sequence). The V end was cut by 3 bases, the J end by 4 bases, with 13 bases between. This CDR3 is built from 15 residues. Here the CDR3 reads CASSHVSRGKNIQYF. CDR3 in DNA: TGTGCCAGCAGCCATGTATCTAGGGGGAAAAACATTCAGTACTTC.

CDR3 in amino acids: CASSLTGDSYNSPLHF. The CDR3 DNA is TGTGCCAGCAGTTTAACCGGAGACTCCTATAATTCACCCCTCCACTTT. The chain combines TRBV27 with TRBJ1-6; D gene ambiguous. Germline CDR1 MNHEY, CDR2 SMNVEV (reference sequence). The CDR3 runs 16 residues. With 2 bases removed from V and 0 bases from J, the gap between germline ends came to 8 bases.

The chain employs TRBV5-1 and TRBJ2-1; a weak D match, TRBD2 (5 bases). The V end was cut by 7 bases, the J end by 4 bases, with 12 bases between. CDR3 length: 13 residues. Germline V gene data show CDR1 as SGHRS and CDR2 as YFSETQ. The CDR3 nucleotides are TGCGCCAGCGCCGCTACGGGATACAATGAGCAGTTCTTC. Its translation is CASAATGYNEQFF.

V and J are TRBV20-1 and TRBJ2-3; D unclear. This CDR3 contains 14 residues. Per the germline V gene, CDR1 is DFQATT and CDR2 is SNEGSKA (reference sequence). Trimming removed 5 bases at V and 3 bases at J, with 15 bases between. In DNA form, the CDR3 reads TGCAGTGCTGGTGGGCCAGGAACGACAGATACGCAGTATTTT. Translating it yields CSAGGPGTTDTQYF.

The V call is TRBV4-1, the J call TRBJ2-1, with 12 bases lining up with TRBD2. This CDR3 is 18 amino acids long. The V and J ends lost 1 base and 5 bases, in that order; junction bases with no gene match: 9. CDR1 MGHRA and CDR2 YSYEKL come from the germline V gene. CDR3 DNA sequence: TGCGCCAGCAGCCAAGCTCCTCCTAGCGGGAGGGCCCACAATGAGCAGTTCTTC. This translates into CASSQAPPSGRAHNEQFF.

This rearrangement joins TRBV5-4 to TRBJ1-2, with 9 bases fitting TRBD1. Germline values: CDR1 SGHNT, CDR2 YYREEE (reference sequence). CDR3 length: 14 amino acids. V shed 5 bases, J shed 5 bases, and the junction held 7 bases outside the gene matches. The CDR3 DNA reads TGTGCCAGCAGTTCGACAGGGGGAGGATATGGCTACACCTTC. Encoded protein: CASSSTGGGYGYTF.

The chain combines TRBV27 with TRBJ2-2; unclear D gene. The length of the CDR3 is 15 residues. Germline CDR1 and CDR2: MNHEY and SMNVEV (reference sequence). V shed 3 bases and J shed 1 base, with 9 bases lying between them. Here the CDR3 reads CASSFRGGNTGELFF. The CDR3 nucleotides read TGTGCCAGCAGTTTCCGCGGCGGGAACACCGGGGAGCTGTTTTTT.

J is TRBJ1-1 and V is TRBV29-1; D uncertain. Germline V lookup: CDR1 SQVTM, CDR2 ANQGSEA. V was trimmed by 3 bases and J by 0 bases, leaving 8 bases between them. There are 13 residues in the CDR3. CDR3 nucleotide sequence: TGCAGCGTTGAGGGCGCCATGAACACTGAAGCTTTCTTT. Translated, it gives CSVEGAMNTEAFF.

The J gene is TRBJ1-2, the V gene TRBV24-1; 8 bases line up with TRBD1. The CDR3 covers 14 residues. The J segment lost 6 bases and the V segment lost 2 bases, leaving 4 bases of the junction unmatched. Germline CDR1 KGHDR, CDR2 SFDVKD. The CDR3 spells CATSDWTGNNGYTF. CDR3 in DNA: TGTGCCACCAGTGATTGGACAGGGAATAATGGCTACACCTTC.

The rearrangement links TRBV9 to TRBJ2-3; a possible D gene is TRBD2 (6 bases). The V gene lost 4 bases and the J gene lost 4 bases, with 19 bases spanning the gap. Germline lookup yields CDR1 SGDLS and CDR2 YYNGEE. The CDR3 spans 16 residues. In DNA, the CDR3 is TGTGCCAGCAGCCTTCGCAGCGGGTCGTACCCAGATACGCAGTATTTT. Its protein product is CASSLRSGSYPDTQYF.